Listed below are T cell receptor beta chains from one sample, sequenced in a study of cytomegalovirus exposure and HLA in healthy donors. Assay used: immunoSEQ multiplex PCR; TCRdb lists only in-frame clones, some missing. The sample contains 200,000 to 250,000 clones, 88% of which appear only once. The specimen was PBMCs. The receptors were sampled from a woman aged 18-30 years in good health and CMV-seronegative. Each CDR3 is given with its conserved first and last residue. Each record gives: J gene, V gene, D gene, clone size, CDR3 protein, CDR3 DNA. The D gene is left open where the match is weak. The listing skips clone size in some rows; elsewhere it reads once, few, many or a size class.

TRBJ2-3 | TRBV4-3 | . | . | CASSQGGRSPDTQYF | TGCGCCAGCAGCCAAGGGGGCCGGAGCCCAGATACGCAGTATTTT
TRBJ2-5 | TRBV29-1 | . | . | CSVESNQETQYF | TGCAGCGTTGAATCCAACCAAGAGACCCAGTACTTC
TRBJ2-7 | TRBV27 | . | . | CASSLSNSYYEQYF | TGTGCCAGCAGTCTATCTAACAGTTACTACGAGCAGTACTTC
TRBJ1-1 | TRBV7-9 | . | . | CASSLGARPEAFF | TGTGCCAGCAGTTTGGGGGCTCGACCTGAAGCTTTCTTT
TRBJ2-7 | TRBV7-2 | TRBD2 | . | CASSPPLADLLYEQYF | TGTGCCAGCAGCCCCCCACTAGCGGACTTACTTTACGAGCAGTACTTC
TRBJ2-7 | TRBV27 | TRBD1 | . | CASSSRDSFYEQYF | TGTGCCAGCAGTTCCCGGGACAGCTTTTACGAGCAGTACTTC
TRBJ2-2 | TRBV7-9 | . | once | CASSVEAGELFF | TGTGCCAGCAGCGTTGAGGCCGGGGAGCTGTTTTTT
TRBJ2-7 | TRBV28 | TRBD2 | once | CASSETSGRVDEQYF | TGTGCCAGCAGTGAGACTAGCGGGAGGGTGGACGAGCAGTACTTC
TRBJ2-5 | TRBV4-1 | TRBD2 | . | CASSHSAGGGETQYF | TGCGCCAGCAGCCACTCAGCGGGAGGAGGAGAGACCCAGTACTTC
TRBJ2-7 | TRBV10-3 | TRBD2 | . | CAISDVAGGWEQYF | TGTGCCATCAGTGATGTGGCGGGAGGGTGGGAGCAGTACTTC
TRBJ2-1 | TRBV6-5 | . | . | CASSQFGLHNEQFF | TGTGCCAGCAGCCAATTCGGACTACACAATGAGCAGTTCTTC
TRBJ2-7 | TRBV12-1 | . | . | CASSFQGDYEQYF | TGTGCCAGCAGCTTTCAGGGGGACTACGAGCAGTACTTC
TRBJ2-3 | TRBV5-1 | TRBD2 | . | CASSDLKPGTSGTDTQYF | TGCGCCAGCAGCGACCTAAAGCCCGGGACTAGCGGGACAGATACGCAGTATTTT
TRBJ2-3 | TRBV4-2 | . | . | CASSRTQDTDTQYF | TGTGCCAGCAGCCGGACTCAAGACACAGATACGCAGTATTTT
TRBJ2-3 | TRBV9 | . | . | CASSVVSGVVTDTQYF | TGTGCCAGCAGCGTAGTGTCCGGTGTAGTCACAGATACGCAGTATTTT
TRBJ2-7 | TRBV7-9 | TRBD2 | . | CASSLEGVREQDEQYF | TGTGCCAGCAGCTTAGAAGGGGTGCGGGAGCAGGACGAGCAGTACTTC
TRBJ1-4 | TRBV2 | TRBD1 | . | CASMGRMDRALATNEKLFF | TGTGCCAGCATGGGACGGATGGACAGGGCGCTTGCAACTAATGAAAAACTGTTTTTT
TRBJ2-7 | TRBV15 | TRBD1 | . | CATSREKTGGLGEQYF | TGTGCCACCAGCAGAGAAAAGACAGGGGGCCTGGGAGAGCAGTACTTC
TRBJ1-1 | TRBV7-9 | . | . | CASSLRVPEAFF | TGTGCCAGCAGCTTACGGGTCCCCGAAGCTTTCTTT
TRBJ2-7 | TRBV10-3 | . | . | CATRGGRRSYEQYF | TGTGCCACCCGAGGGGGTCGCCGCTCCTACGAGCAGTACTTC
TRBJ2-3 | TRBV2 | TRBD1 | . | CASSEGDRGFTDTQYF | TGTGCCAGCAGTGAAGGGGACAGGGGGTTCACAGATACGCAGTATTTT
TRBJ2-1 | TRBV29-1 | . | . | CSAPFAAFRDNEQFF | TGCAGCGCTCCCTTTGCAGCTTTCAGGGACAATGAGCAGTTCTTC
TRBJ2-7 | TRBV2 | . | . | CASSESGSYEQYF | TGTGCCAGCAGTGAAAGCGGATCCTACGAGCAGTACTTC
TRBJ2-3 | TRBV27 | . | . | CASSLGTLTDTQYF | TGTGCCAGCAGTTTAGGGACACTTACAGATACGCAGTATTTT
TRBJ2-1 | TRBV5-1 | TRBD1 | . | CASSLGGTAPQNNEQFF | TGCGCCAGCAGCTTGGGTGGGACAGCCCCGCAAAACAATGAGCAGTTCTTC
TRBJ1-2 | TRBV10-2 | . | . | CASSEVVRDGYTF | TGCGCCAGCAGTGAAGTGGTACGCGATGGCTACACCTTC
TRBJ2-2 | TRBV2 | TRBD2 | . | CASRARLSSGSRVTGELFF | TGTGCCAGCAGGGCCCGCCTGTCTAGCGGGAGTAGAGTTACCGGGGAGCTGTTTTTT
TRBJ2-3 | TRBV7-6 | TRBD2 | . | CASSLGTSGSPDTQYF | TGTGCCAGCAGCTTGGGGACTAGCGGGAGCCCAGATACGCAGTATTTT
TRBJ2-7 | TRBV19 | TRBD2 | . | CASNPAGDPHEQYF | TGTGCCAGTAATCCAGCGGGAGACCCCCACGAGCAGTACTTC